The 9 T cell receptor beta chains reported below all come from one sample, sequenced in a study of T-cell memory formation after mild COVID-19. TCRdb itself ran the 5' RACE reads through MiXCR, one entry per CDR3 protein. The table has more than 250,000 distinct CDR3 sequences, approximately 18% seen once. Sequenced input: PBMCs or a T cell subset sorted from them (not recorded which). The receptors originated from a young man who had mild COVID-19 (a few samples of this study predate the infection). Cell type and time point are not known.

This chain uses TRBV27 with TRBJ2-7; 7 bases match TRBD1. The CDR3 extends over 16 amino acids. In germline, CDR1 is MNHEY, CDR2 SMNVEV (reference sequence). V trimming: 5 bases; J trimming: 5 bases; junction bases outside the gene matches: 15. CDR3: CASSQSGTAFIHEQYF. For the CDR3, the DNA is TGTGCCAGCAGTCAATCCGGGACAGCTTTTATCCACGAGCAGTACTTC.

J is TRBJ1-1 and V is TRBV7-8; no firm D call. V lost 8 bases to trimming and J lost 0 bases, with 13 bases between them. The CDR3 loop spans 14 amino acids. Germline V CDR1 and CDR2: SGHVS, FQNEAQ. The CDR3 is CASGRGRMNTEAFF. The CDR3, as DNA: TGTGCCAGCGGACGCGGGAGGATGAACACTGAAGCTTTCTTT.

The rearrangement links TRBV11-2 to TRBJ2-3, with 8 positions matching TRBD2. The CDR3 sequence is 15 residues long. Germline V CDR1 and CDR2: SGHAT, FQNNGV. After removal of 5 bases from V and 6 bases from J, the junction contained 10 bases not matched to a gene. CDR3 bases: TGTGCCAGCAGCGTCTCGCGGGGGGCCAGGGATACGCAGTATTTT. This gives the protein CASSVSRGARDTQYF.

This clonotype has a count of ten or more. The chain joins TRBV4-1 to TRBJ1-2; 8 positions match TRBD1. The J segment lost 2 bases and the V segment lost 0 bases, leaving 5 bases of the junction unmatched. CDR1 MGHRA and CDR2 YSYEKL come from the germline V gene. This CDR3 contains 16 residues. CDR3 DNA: TGCGCCAGCAGCCAAGATCGAAGGACAGGGAACTATGGCTACACCTTC. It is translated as CASSQDRRTGNYGYTF.

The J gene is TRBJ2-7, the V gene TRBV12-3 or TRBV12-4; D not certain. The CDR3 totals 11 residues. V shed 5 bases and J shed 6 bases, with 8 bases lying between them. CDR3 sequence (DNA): TGTGCCAGCAGTCGCGGAAGCGAGCAGTACGTC. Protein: CASSRGSEQYV.

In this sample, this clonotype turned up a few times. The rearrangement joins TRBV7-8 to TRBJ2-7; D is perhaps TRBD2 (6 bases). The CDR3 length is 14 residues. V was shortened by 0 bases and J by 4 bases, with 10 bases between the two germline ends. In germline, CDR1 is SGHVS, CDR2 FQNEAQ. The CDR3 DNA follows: TGTGCCAGCAGCTTAGCGACGGGGGTTTACGAGCAGTACGTC. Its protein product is CASSLATGVYEQYV.

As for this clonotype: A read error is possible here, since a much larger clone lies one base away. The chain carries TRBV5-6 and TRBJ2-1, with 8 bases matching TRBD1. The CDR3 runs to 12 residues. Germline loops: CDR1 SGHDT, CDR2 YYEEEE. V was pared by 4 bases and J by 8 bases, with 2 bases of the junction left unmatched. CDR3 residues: CASSGQGDEQFF. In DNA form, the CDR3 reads TGTGCCAGCAGCGGACAGGGAGATGAGCAGTTCTTC.

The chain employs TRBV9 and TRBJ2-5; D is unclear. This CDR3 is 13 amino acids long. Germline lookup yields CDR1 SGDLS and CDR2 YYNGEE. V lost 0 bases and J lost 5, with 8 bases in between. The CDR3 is CASSVESSETQYF. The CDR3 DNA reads TGTGCCAGCAGCGTAGAATCCTCGGAGACCCAGTACTTC.

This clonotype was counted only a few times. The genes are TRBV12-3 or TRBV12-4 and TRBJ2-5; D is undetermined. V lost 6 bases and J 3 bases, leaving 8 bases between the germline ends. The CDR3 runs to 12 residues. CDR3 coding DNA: TGTGCCAGCAGCTCCACGGAAGAGACCCAGTACTTC. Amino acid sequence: CASSSTEETQYF.